Detailed here is one TCR beta chain. Antigen: not known. The assay was immunoSEQ multiplex PCR, and TCRdb's table has in-frame clones only and misses some. The table has about 150,000 clones, approximately 90% seen once. The record originates from a study of T cell responses to AZD1222 COVID-19 vaccine. General study results and limits: Donor demographics were predominantly white British with a female majority; clonal diversity may be underestimated. Nearly half of spike-specific TCRs reportedly go after variant regions that carry no mutations. Spike-specific TCR depth and breadth grew after two AZD1222 doses.

The CDR3 is made up of 13 amino acids. The V end lost 0 bases, the J end lost 6 bases, and 8 bases lay between the germline ends. CDR1 is SGDLS and CDR2 is YYNGEE in the germline V gene. The starting material was peripheral blood, obtained 28 days after the second AZD1222 dose. The chain employs TRBV9 and TRBJ2-3; D unresolved. This sequence was found in an adult who received the AZD1222 COVID-19 vaccine. CDR3 residues: CASSVAPPDTQYF. The CDR3 coding sequence is TGTGCCAGCAGCGTAGCTCCCCCGGATACGCAGTATTTT.